Listed below are T cell receptor beta chains from one sample, sequenced in a study of Graves' ophthalmopathy and Graves' hyperthyroidism. TCRdb re-analysed the multiplex PCR reads in MiXCR, keeping a single row per CDR3 protein. The sample lists around 600,000 distinct CDR3 sequences, roughly 39% seen once, with roughly 3.5% in the top ten. Sequencing was performed on peripheral blood. Source of these receptors: an adult man with Graves' ophthalmopathy. Each CDR3 is given with its conserved first and last residue. A D gene is named only where the DNA matches it firmly. Some rows mark clone size as missing; the rest say once, few, many or name a class of expanded clone.

j_call | clone_size | d_call | v_call | cdr3_aa | cdr3_nt
TRBJ2-7 | many | - | TRBV4-1 | CASSQDDGAYEQYF | TGCGCCAGCAGCCAAGACGACGGGGCGTACGAGCAGTACTTC
TRBJ1-4 | few | TRBD1 | TRBV5-5 | CASRGPGTATNEKLFF | TGTGCCAGCAGGGGTCCCGGGACAGCAACTAATGAAAAACTGTTTTTT
TRBJ1-2 | - | - | TRBV2 | CASMPATPPYGYTF | TGTGCCAGCATGCCGGCGACACCTCCCTATGGCTACACCTTC
TRBJ1-5 | many | - | TRBV2 | CASRLGLYSNQPQHF | TGTGCCAGCAGGTTGGGGCTTTATAGCAATCAGCCCCAGCATTTT
TRBJ2-7 | - | TRBD1 | TRBV6-2/TRBV6-3 | CASSPRGQAISYEQYF | TGTGCCAGCAGTCCCCGTGGACAGGCGATCTCCTACGAGCAGTACTTC
TRBJ2-5 | once | - | TRBV29-1 | CSVGRGAQETQYF | TGCAGCGTTGGCAGGGGGGCGCAAGAGACCCAGTACTTC
TRBJ1-1 | - | - | TRBV6-5 | CASSRLDSLNTEAFF | TGTGCCAGCAGCCGTCTCGACAGCCTTAACACTGAAGCTTTCTTT
TRBJ1-3 | - | - | TRBV6-6 | CASSHYVGSSGNTIYF | TGTGCCAGCAGTCACTACGTCGGAAGCTCTGGAAACACCATATATTTT
TRBJ2-3 | - | TRBD1 | TRBV7-6 | CVSSLGTGGGTDTQYF | TGTGTCAGCAGTTTAGGGACAGGGGGAGGCACAGATACGCAGTATTTT
TRBJ1-2 | - | - | TRBV20-1 | CSAYPQGSYGYTF | TGCAGTGCCTACCCGCAGGGTTCCTATGGCTACACCTTC
TRBJ1-6 | many | TRBD1 | TRBV20-1 | CSASPGQNNSPLHF | TGCAGTGCTTCGCCGGGACAGAATAATTCACCCCTCCACTTT
TRBJ2-7 | many | TRBD1 | TRBV19 | CASSAPGQGATEQYF | TGTGCCAGTAGTGCTCCGGGACAGGGGGCGACCGAGCAGTACTTC
TRBJ2-7 | - | - | TRBV5-1 | CASSLGPGIYEQYF | TGCGCCAGCAGCTTGGGGCCAGGGATTTACGAGCAGTACTTC